This T cell receptor (beta chain) derives from a study of blood T cells in healthy people across ages. In the study overall: The template switching approach captured approximately one barcoded beta molecule for every two T cells. General study findings and limits: Naive CD4+ cell counts and diversity both ran higher in long-lived than in aged donors. Older individuals had lower TCR beta diversity per million T cells (the decline was roughly linear).

The CDR3 consists of 15 residues. Trimming cost V 6 bases and J 9 bases; bases outside gene matches: 10. In germline, CDR1 is MNHNS, CDR2 SASEGT. A sample-barcoded 5' primer and a J-beta primer mix were used in a second PCR of roughly 6 to 11 cycles. The authors tagged each cDNA molecule using a template-switch adaptor with 12 random nucleotides. Each CDR3 protein is one row after TCRdb ran MiXCR on the 5' RACE reads. The sample holds 550,000 to 800,000 distinct CDR3 sequences; under 25% are singletons and the top ten take roughly 3.4%. There are many counts of this clonotype. The antigen is unknown. The rearrangement joins TRBV6-1 to TRBJ2-7, with 14 bases fitting TRBD2. The sequencing input was blood. The receptor was derived from a man in his 70s in good health. Here the CDR3 reads CASSLSGTSGSVQYF. CDR3 DNA: TGTGCCAGCAGCCTATCCGGGACTAGCGGGAGTGTGCAGTACTTC.